The clone carrying this T cell receptor beta chain came up a few times. TCRdb independently ran MiXCR on the 5' RACE reads; one entry per CDR3 protein. This sample has over 130,000 distinct CDR3 sequences, with under 45% found just once. The data stem from a study of CD8 T cells in ankylosing spondylitis. The CDR3 sequence is 16 residues long. V was clipped by 6 bases and J by 5 bases; unmatched bases: 7. CDR1 and CDR2 from the germline V gene are SNHLY and FYNNEI. The chain has TRBV2 and TRBJ2-3, with 14 positions matching TRBD2. What was sequenced was synovial fluid, either unsorted or a sorted T cell fraction (not recorded which). The sequence was obtained from a male donor with ankylosing spondylitis. The CDR3 DNA sequence: TGTGCCAGCAGAGGGGGACTAGCGGGAGTGGTAGATACGCAGTATTTT. Its translation is CASRGGLAGVVDTQYF.